Below, 20 T cell receptor beta chains from the same sample are listed, as sequenced in a study of blood T cell repertoires in COVID-19. The data were produced by immunoSEQ multiplex PCR, yet TCRdb's version contains in-frame clones alone and is incomplete. The sample lists approximately 350,000 clones; approximately 84% were seen once. The sequencing sample was made of PBMCs or T cells enriched from blood (not recorded which). These receptors came from a woman in her thirties who had recovered from COVID-19.

The CDR3 bases are TGTGCCAGCAGCCCGGGGATGGCCCTGAACACTGAAGCTTTCTTT. Translating gives CASSPGMALNTEAFF. This chain connects TRBV7-9 to TRBJ1-1; D remains ambiguous. Trimming removed 5 bases at V and 0 bases at J, with 13 bases between. This CDR3 comprises 15 residues. CDR1 is SEHNR and CDR2 is FQNEAQ in the germline V gene (reference sequence).

The V gene is TRBV30, the J gene TRBJ1-6; TRBD1 matches 10 bases. Germline loops: CDR1 GTSNPN, CDR2 SVGIG (reference sequence). The V segment lost 3 bases and the J segment 7 bases; nucleotides outside the gene matches: 9. The CDR3 is made up of 16 amino acids. The CDR3 reads CAWSVTQDRGNSPLHF. The CDR3 DNA reads as TGTGCCTGGAGCGTAACACAGGACAGGGGGAATTCACCCCTCCACTTT.

The V call is TRBV29-1, the J call TRBJ1-1, with 8 bases that match TRBD1. The V and J ends lost 2 bases and 6 bases, in that order; junction bases with no gene match: 14. The germline V gene has CDR1 SQVTM and CDR2 ANQGSEA. The CDR3 runs to 16 residues. CDR3 sequence (DNA): TGCAGCGTTGAACCCCCGGTGACAGGGGAAGGATCTGAAGCTTTCTTT. It is translated as CSVEPPVTGEGSEAFF.

The rearrangement joins TRBV11-2 to TRBJ2-7; no definite D call. The CDR3 runs 15 residues. Trimming took 0 bases from V and 2 from J, leaving 11 bases between them. Germline CDR1 is SGHAT and CDR2 is FQNNGV. DNA of the CDR3: TGTGCCAGCAGCTTAGATCAGTCTGGTCCCTACGAGCAGTACTTC. Its translation: CASSLDQSGPYEQYF. The variable domain in full, completed from reference TRBV11-2 and TRBJ2-7, reads EAGVAQSPRYKIIEKRQSVAFWCNPISGHATLYWYQQILGQGPKLLIQFQNNGVVDDSQLPKDRFSAERLKGVDSTLKIQPAKLEDSAVYLCASSLDQSGPYEQYFGPGTRLTVT.

The chain is built from TRBV13 and TRBJ1-1, with D perhaps matching TRBD1 (6 bases). The germline CDR1 and CDR2 sequences are PRHDT and FYEKMQ (reference sequence). Trimming took off 4 bases at V and 1 base at J, with 16 bases between the two ends. This CDR3 comprises 16 residues. CDR3 loop: CASSSTRSGANTEAFF. CDR3 bases: TGTGCCAGCAGCTCTACGAGGTCAGGGGCGAACACTGAAGCTTTCTTT.

This chain uses TRBV5-1 with TRBJ1-5; possible D gene TRBD1, 5 bases. Germline CDR1 is SGHRS and CDR2 is YFSETQ. V shed 5 bases and J shed 1 base, with 10 bases lying between them. This CDR3 comprises 14 residues. CDR3: CASRTTESNQPQHF. DNA of the CDR3: TGCGCCAGCAGAACGACAGAAAGCAATCAGCCCCAGCATTTT.

V usage is TRBV19 and J usage is TRBJ1-1; TRBD1 is a possible D gene (5 bases). The CDR3 spans 11 residues. Trimming shortened V by 7 bases and J by 10 bases, and 13 bases separated the two germline ends. The germline CDR1 and CDR2 sequences are LNHDA and SQIVND (reference sequence). CDR3 amino acids: CASTGGRVAFF. The CDR3 DNA is TGTGCCAGTACCGGGGGGAGGGTAGCTTTCTTT.

As DNA, the CDR3 is TGTGCCAGCAGCTTTGGGACTAGCGGGACCACCTACGAGCAGTACTTC. It specifies CASSFGTSGTTYEQYF. This chain links TRBV11-2 with TRBJ2-7; 13 bases are shared with TRBD2. The CDR3 totals 16 residues. V was pared by 3 bases and J by 2 bases, with 4 bases of the junction left unmatched. The germline CDR1 and CDR2 sequences are SGHAT and FQNNGV.

This clone was picked up one time. The CDR3: CSVEWSPYEQYF. The CDR3, as DNA: TGCAGCGTTGAGTGGAGCCCCTACGAGCAGTACTTC. The chain employs TRBV29-1 and TRBJ2-7; D gene unclear. Germline loops: CDR1 SQVTM, CDR2 ANQGSEA. This CDR3 is 12 amino acids long. V shed 3 bases and J shed 2 bases, with 8 bases lying between them.

The chain carries TRBV11-2 and TRBJ2-2; D possibly corresponds to TRBD1 (5 bases). The CDR3 is 16 residues long. Germline loops: CDR1 SGHAT, CDR2 FQNNGV. V dropped 3 bases and J dropped 4 bases, with 15 bases sitting between them. CDR3 in DNA: TGTGCCAGCAGCTTGGGTGACAGAAAGGCCACCGGGGAGCTGTTTTTT. This translates into CASSLGDRKATGELFF.

CDR3 amino acids: CAISGSGGPNLNGYTF. The CDR3 DNA follows: TGTGCCATCAGTGGGAGCGGGGGACCTAACCTCAATGGCTACACCTTC. The chain uses TRBV10-3 and TRBJ1-2; D is perhaps TRBD1 (5 bases). Germline CDR1 is ENHRY and CDR2 is SYGVKD. The CDR3 is 16 residues long. V was shortened by 4 bases and J by 6 bases, with 21 bases between the two germline ends.

This chain links TRBV12-5 with TRBJ2-5; tentatively, D is TRBD1 (7 bases). V lost 6 bases to trimming and J lost 7 bases, with 18 bases between them. CDR1 and CDR2 (germline): LGHNT, FRNRAP. The CDR3 consists of 14 residues. CDR3 bases: TGTGCTAGTGGGTCGACCCGACAGGGAGGGACCCAGTACTTC. It codes for CASGSTRQGGTQYF.

The chain recombines TRBV19 with TRBJ2-2; D is perhaps TRBD2 (6 bases). This CDR3 has 14 amino acids. Germline CDR1 LNHDA, CDR2 SQIVND (reference sequence). Trimming stripped 5 bases from V and 4 bases from J, with 11 bases between. The CDR3: CASSLYSGTGELFF. In DNA, the CDR3 is TGTGCCAGTAGTCTCTATAGCGGCACCGGGGAGCTGTTTTTT.

This rearrangement joins TRBV5-1 to TRBJ1-1, with D tentatively TRBD1 (5 bases). There are 13 residues in the CDR3. Trimming removed 7 bases at V and 3 bases at J, with 13 bases between. Germline-derived CDR1 and CDR2 are SGHRS and YFSETQ. The CDR3 DNA is TGCGCCAGCGGGGTACAGGCCGACACTGAAGCTTTCTTT. This gives the protein CASGVQADTEAFF. The full variable domain, completed using reference TRBV5-1 and TRBJ1-1, is KAGVTQTPRYLIKTRGQQVTLSCSPISGHRSVSWYQQTPGQGLQFLFEYFSETQRNKGNFPGRFSGRQFSNSRSEMNVSTLELGDSALYLCASGVQADTEAFFGQGTRLTVV.

In this sample, this clone turned up a few times. CDR3 sequence reads: CAWSDWQGEEYGYTF. In DNA, the CDR3 is TGTGCCTGGAGTGATTGGCAGGGCGAGGAGTATGGCTACACCTTC. The chain combines TRBV30 with TRBJ1-2, with D perhaps matching TRBD1 (5 bases). Germline V lookup: CDR1 GTSNPN, CDR2 SVGIG (reference sequence). Between the trimmed V and J ends, which lost 1 base and 5 bases, there was a span of 17 bases. This CDR3 comprises 15 residues.

The genes are TRBV19 and TRBJ2-7; maybe TRBD1 (5 bases). The CDR3 covers 15 residues. In germline, CDR1 is LNHDA, CDR2 SQIVND (reference sequence). V was pared by 9 bases and J by 0 bases, with 18 bases between. CDR3 in DNA: TGTGCCAGCCTCAGTCCGACAGAAAGCTCCTACGAGCAGTACTTC. Translation gives CASLSPTESSYEQYF. The variable domain in full, completed from reference TRBV19 and TRBJ2-7, reads DGGITQSPKYLFRKEGQNVTLSCEQNLNHDAMYWYRQDPGQGLRLIYYSQIVNDFQKGDIAEGYSVSREKKESFPLTVTSAQKNPTAFYLCASLSPTESSYEQYFGPGTRLTVT.

This clone has only a few counts. V and J are TRBV5-4 and TRBJ2-2; 7 nucleotides agree with TRBD2. Trimming took 3 bases from V and 5 from J; bases not matched to a gene: 4. This CDR3 has 14 amino acids. Germline CDR1 SGHNT, CDR2 YYREEE (reference sequence). For the CDR3, the DNA is TGTGCCAGCAGCTCGGGAGGTTGGACCGGGGAGCTGTTTTTT. Amino acid sequence: CASSSGGWTGELFF.

The chain joins TRBV19 to TRBJ2-7, with a weak D call TRBD1 (6 bases). There are 14 residues in the CDR3. Trimming pared 5 bases from V and 3 bases from J, leaving 14 bases between. Germline CDR1 LNHDA, CDR2 SQIVND (reference sequence). The CDR3 nucleotides read TGTGCCAGTAGTGCCTCCTTACAGGGCTACGAGCAGTACTTC. Translated, it gives CASSASLQGYEQYF.

For the CDR3, the DNA is TGTGCCAGCAGCCCGGGGGGACTCGGTAGCTGGGGTGAGACCCAGTACTTC. It codes for CASSPGGLGSWGETQYF. The V and J genes are TRBV5-8 and TRBJ2-5; 7 bases fit TRBD2. V was pared by 4 bases and J by 5 bases, with 17 bases of the junction left unmatched. The CDR3 has 17 residues. CDR1 and CDR2 from the germline V gene are SGHTS and YDEGEE.

The chain employs TRBV9 and TRBJ2-6, with TRBD1 identical over 7 bases. With 0 bases clipped from V and 4 bases from J, the junction kept 7 bases outside the gene matches. Germline CDR1 and CDR2: SGDLS and YYNGEE. The CDR3 runs 17 residues. The CDR3 sequence is CASSVDRGPGGANVLTF. The CDR3, as DNA: TGTGCCAGCAGCGTAGACAGGGGCCCTGGCGGGGCCAACGTCCTGACTTTC.